This T cell receptor beta chain was observed in a study of blood T cell repertoires in COVID-19. Looking at the study overall: Sites across the United States, Italy and Spain contributed samples from acute and convalescent COVID-19.

Sequenced by immunoSEQ multiplex PCR; TCRdb stores in-frame clones only, minus some. Of roughly 500,000 clones listed, approximately 86% were seen once; the top ten hold approximately 8%. CDR3 size: 14 residues. The V end was cut by 1 base, the J end by 1 base, with 7 bases between. Germline assignment: CDR1 WNHNN and CDR2 SYGVQD (reference sequence). The recovered donors of Cohort 3 showed two negative PCRs, clearance, or symptom resolution. This chain links TRBV10-1 with TRBJ1-1; D might be TRBD1 (5 bases). The TCR sequence derives from a woman aged 55-75 years who had recovered from COVID-19. Input material: PBMCs or T cells enriched from blood (not recorded which). The CDR3 nucleotides are TGCGCCAGCAGTGAGTTCAGGGAGAACACTGAAGCTTTCTTT. Its protein is CASSEFRENTEAFF.